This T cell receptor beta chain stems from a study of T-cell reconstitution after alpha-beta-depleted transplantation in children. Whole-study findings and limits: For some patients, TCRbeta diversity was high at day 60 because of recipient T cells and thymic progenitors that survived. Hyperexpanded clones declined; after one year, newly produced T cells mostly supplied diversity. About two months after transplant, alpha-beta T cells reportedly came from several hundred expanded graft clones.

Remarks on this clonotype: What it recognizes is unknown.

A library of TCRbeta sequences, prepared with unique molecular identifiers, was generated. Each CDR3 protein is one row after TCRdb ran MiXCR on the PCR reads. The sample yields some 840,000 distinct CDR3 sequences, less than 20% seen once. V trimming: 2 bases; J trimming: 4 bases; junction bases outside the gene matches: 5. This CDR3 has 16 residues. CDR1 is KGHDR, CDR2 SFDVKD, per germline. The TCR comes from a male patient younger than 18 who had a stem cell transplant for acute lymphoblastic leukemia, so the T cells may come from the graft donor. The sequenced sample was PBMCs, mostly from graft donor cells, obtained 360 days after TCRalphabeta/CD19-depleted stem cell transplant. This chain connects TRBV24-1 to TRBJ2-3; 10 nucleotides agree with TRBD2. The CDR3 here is CATSDSAGGVADTQYF. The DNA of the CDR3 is TGTGCCACCAGTGATTCAGCGGGAGGGGTGGCAGATACGCAGTATTTT.